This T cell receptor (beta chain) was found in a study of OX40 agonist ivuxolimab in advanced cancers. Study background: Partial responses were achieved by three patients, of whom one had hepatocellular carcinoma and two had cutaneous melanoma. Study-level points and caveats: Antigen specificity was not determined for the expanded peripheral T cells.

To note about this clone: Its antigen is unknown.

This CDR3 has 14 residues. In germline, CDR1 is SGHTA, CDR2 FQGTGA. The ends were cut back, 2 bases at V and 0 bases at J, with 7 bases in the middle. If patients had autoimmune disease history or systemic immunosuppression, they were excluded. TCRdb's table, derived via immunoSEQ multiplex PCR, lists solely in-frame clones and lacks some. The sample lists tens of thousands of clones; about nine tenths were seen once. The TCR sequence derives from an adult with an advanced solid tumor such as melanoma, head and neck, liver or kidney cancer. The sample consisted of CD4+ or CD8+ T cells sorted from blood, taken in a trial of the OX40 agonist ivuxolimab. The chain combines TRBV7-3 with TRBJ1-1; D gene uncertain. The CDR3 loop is CASSLAPMNTEAFF. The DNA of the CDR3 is TGTGCCAGCAGCTTAGCCCCGATGAACACTGAAGCTTTCTTT.